The clone carrying this TCR beta chain showed up just once. Its antigen is undetermined. The PCR used 60 Vbeta and 13 Jbeta primers. Repertoires were generated with immunoSEQ multiplex PCR, while TCRdb's copy carries only in-frame clones and drops some. The sample holds some 170,000 clones, around 82% seen once. These data are taken from a study of cytomegalovirus exposure and HLA in healthy donors. Study conclusions and caveats: TCR beta chain V- and J-gene trimming was linked, in a later analysis, to a missense variant in DCLRE1C. Fewer N-insertions (relative to the approximately 670-donor mean) were reportedly seen in an Asian-associated ancestry cluster in a later analysis. Some TCR beta chains (roughly 150 of them) were listed as cytomegalovirus-associated. The authors assumed roughly uniform sequencing depth across donors for presence/absence analyses.

This receptor was obtained from a middle-aged man in good health and CMV-seropositive. Sequencing was performed on PBMCs.

CDR3 residues: CASSQGISGRARGDGELFF. The CDR3 coding sequence is TGCGCCAGCAGCCAAGGTATTAGCGGGAGGGCCCGCGGCGACGGGGAGCTGTTTTTT. The rearrangement joins TRBV4-3 to TRBJ2-2, with 11 bases identical to TRBD2. CDR1 LGHNA and CDR2 YSLEER come from the germline V gene. The CDR3 covers 19 residues. J gave up 7 bases and V 1 base, and 14 bases lay outside the gene matches.